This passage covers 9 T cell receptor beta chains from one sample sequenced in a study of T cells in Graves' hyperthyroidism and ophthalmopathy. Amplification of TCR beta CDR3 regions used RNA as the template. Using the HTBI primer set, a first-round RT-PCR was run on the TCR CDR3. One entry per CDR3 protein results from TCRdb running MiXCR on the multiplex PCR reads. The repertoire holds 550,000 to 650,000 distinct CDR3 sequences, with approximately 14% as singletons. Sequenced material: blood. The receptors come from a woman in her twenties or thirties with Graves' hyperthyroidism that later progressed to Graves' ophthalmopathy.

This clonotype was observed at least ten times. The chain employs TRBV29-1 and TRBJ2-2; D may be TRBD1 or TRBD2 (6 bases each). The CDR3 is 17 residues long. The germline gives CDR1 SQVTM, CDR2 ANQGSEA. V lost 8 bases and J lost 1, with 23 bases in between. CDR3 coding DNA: TGCAGCCCACCTGGGGGGCAGTCTTCGCTGAACACCGGGGAGCTGTTTTTT. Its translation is CSPPGGQSSLNTGELFF.

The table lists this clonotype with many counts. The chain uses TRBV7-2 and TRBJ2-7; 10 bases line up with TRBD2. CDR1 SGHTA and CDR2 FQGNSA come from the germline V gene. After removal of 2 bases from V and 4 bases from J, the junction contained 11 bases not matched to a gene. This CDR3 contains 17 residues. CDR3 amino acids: CASSLRGTPSGSYEQYF. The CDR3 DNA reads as TGTGCCAGCAGCTTAAGAGGGACCCCTAGCGGGAGTTACGAGCAGTACTTC.

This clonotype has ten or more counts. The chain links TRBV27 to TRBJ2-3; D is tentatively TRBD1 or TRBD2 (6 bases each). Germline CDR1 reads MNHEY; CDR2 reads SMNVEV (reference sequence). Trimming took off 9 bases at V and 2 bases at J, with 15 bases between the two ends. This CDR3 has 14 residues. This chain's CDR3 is CASRGAEPTDTQYF. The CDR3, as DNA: TGTGCCAGTAGGGGGGCCGAGCCCACAGATACGCAGTATTTT.

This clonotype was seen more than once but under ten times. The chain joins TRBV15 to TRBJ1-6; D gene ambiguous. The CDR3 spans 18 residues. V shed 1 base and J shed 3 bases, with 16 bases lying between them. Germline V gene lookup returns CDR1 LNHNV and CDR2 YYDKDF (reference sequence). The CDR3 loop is CATSRVDEGFIYNSPLHF. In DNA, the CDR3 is TGTGCCACCAGCAGAGTGGACGAAGGCTTCATCTATAATTCACCCCTCCACTTT.

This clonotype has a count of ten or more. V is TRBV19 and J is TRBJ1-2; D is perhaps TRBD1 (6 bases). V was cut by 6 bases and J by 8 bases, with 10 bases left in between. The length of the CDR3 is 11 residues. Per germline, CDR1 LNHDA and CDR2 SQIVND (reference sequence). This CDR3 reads CASRQGHGYTF. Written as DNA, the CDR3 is TGTGCCAGTAGACAGGGTCACGGCTACACCTTC. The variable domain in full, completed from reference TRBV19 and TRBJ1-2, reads DGGITQSPKYLFRKEGQNVTLSCEQNLNHDAMYWYRQDPGQGLRLIYYSQIVNDFQKGDIAEGYSVSREKKESFPLTVTSAQKNPTAFYLCASRQGHGYTFGSGTRLTVV.

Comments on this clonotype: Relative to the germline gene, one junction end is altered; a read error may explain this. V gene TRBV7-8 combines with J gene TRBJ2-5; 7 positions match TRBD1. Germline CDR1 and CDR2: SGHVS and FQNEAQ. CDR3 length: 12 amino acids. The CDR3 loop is CASSFLETGNHF. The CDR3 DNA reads TGTGCCAGCAGCTTTCTAGAGACAGGGAATCACTTC.

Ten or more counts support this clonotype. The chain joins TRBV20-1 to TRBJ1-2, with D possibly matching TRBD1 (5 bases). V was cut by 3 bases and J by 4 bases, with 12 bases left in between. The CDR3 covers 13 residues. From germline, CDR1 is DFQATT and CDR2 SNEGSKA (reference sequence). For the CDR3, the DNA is TGCAGTGCTAGCCCTGACAGTTTCTATGGCTACACCTTC. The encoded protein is CSASPDSFYGYTF.

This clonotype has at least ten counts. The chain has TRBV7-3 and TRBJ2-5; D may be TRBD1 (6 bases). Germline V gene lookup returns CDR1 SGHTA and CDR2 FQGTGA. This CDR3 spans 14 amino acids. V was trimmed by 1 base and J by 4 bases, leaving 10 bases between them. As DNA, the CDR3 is TGTGCCAGCAGCTTAAACTCAGGGGCAGAGACCCAGTACTTC. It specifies CASSLNSGAETQYF. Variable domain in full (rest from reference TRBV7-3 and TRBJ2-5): GAGVSQTPSNKVTEKGKYVELRCDPISGHTALYWYRQSLGQGPEFLIYFQGTGAADDSGLPNDRFFAVRPEGSVSTLKIQRTERGDSAVYLCASSLNSGAETQYFGPGTRLLVL.

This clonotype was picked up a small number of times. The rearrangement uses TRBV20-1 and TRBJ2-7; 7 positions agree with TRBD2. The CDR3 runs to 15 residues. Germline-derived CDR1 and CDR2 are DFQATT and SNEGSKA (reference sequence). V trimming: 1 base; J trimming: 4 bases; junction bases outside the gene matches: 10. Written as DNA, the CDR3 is TGCAGTGCTAGAGTTCGGGTAGCGGGCAAGTACGAGCAGTACTTC. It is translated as CSARVRVAGKYEQYF.